This T cell receptor (beta chain) emerged from a study of blood T cell dynamics during melanoma immunotherapy. About the research overall: Patients with metastatic melanoma got pembrolizumab or nivolumab-ipilimumab as first-line care.

Regarding time point: week 3, after first cycle of checkpoint inhibitor. Patients had no prior systemic cancer treatment, immunosuppressants or other active cancers. The germline gives CDR1 SGHRS, CDR2 YFSETQ. This CDR3 contains 17 residues. V was pared by 5 bases and J by 1 base, with 14 bases of the junction left unmatched. Study results and limitations: Disease-control patients' PBMC repertoires became either more clonal or more diverse at W3.

Every bulk PBMC sample received the same 350 ng of DNA. The table came from immunoSEQ multiplex PCR; TCRdb's copy has only in-frame clones and leaves some out. The data show 7,500 to 8,500 clones, 88% seen once. As regards this clone: Antigen: not known.

Here the sequenced sample was blood, taken from a patient treated with checkpoint blockade. This chain links TRBV5-1 with TRBJ1-2; 7 bases align to TRBD1. This TCR was sampled from a human donor with melanoma. This chain's CDR3 is CASSYWTGPRDNYGYTF. The DNA for the CDR3 is TGCGCCAGCAGTTACTGGACAGGTCCTAGAGATAACTATGGCTACACCTTC.